This T cell receptor (beta chain) was retrieved from a study of regulatory T cells in long-lasting Graves disease. This clonotype occurred a few times. Time point reported: newly diagnosed GD, antithyroid drugs for less than 3 months. TCR sequences were obtained from RNA taken from PBMCs. According to the study, TCR beta libraries were built with iRepertoire HTBI primers and CDR3-region Arm-PCR. TCRdb processed the multiplex PCR reads anew with MiXCR; each CDR3 protein has one entry. The sample has 530,000 or so distinct CDR3 sequences, 15% to 20% seen once; the top ten hold more than 10%. The same specimen was also included in a second study, on T cells in Graves' hyperthyroidism and ophthalmopathy.

The sample was peripheral blood mononuclear cells (PBMCs), taken at new diagnosis, from a patient treated with antithyroid drugs. This receptor was taken from a man aged 18 to 29 with Graves disease.

CDR3 region: CASSQWGRGSEQYF. In DNA form, the CDR3 reads TGTGCCAGCAGCCAATGGGGCAGGGGATCCGAGCAGTACTTC. V gene TRBV14 combines with J gene TRBJ2-7, with D possibly matching TRBD1 (6 bases). CDR3 length equals 14 residues. V lost 2 bases to trimming and J lost 6 bases, with 14 bases between them. The germline V gene has CDR1 SGHDN and CDR2 FVKESK.